A single sample gave rise to the 24 T cell receptor beta chains below, sequenced in a study of STAT5B mutations in CD4+ large granular lymphocyte leukemia. Only in-frame clones appear in the TCRdb table, and some are missing; sequencing was by immunoSEQ multiplex PCR. This table has tens of thousands of clones, 60% to 85% appearing once. The source material was CD4+ T cells from blood buffy coats. The receptors were gathered from a human donor in good health.

The sample holds one count of this clone. The V and J genes are TRBV29-1 and TRBJ2-3; D unclear. The CDR3 is 12 residues long. Germline CDR1 and CDR2: SQVTM and ANQGSEA. Deletions cut 3 bases from V and 4 bases from J, with 8 bases between. CDR3 sequence (DNA): TGCAGCGTTGAGGTTCCCCCAGATACGCAGTATTTT. This sequence encodes CSVEVPPDTQYF.

This clone turned up a few times. The rearrangement joins TRBV5-4 to TRBJ2-7; 10 nucleotides agree with TRBD2. Trimming took 5 bases from V and 5 from J; bases not matched to a gene: 4. Germline assignment: CDR1 SGHNT and CDR2 YYREEE (reference sequence). The CDR3 is made up of 13 amino acids. The CDR3 DNA follows: TGTGCCAGCAGGGAGGGACTAGCGAACGAGCAGTACTTC. Translating it yields CASREGLANEQYF.

CDR3 sequence reads: CASSQGLAGNTWSSYNEQFF. CDR3 in DNA: TGTGCCAGCAGCCAGGGACTAGCGGGGAACACTTGGAGCTCCTACAATGAGCAGTTCTTC. The rearrangement uses TRBV4-2 and TRBJ2-1; 13 bases agree with TRBD2. Germline V gene lookup returns CDR1 LGHNA and CDR2 YNFKEQ. The CDR3 sequence is 20 residues long. Trimming at V came to 3 bases and at J to 0 bases, leaving 11 bases not matched to a gene.

This chain links TRBV18 with TRBJ2-1; 10 bases agree with TRBD2. Per the germline V gene, CDR1 is KGHSH and CDR2 is LQKENI. Unmatched junction bases numbered 7, after V lost 6 bases and J lost 5 bases. The CDR3 runs to 15 residues. CDR3 residues: CASSVAGGWDNEQFF. DNA for the CDR3: TGTGCCAGCTCCGTAGCGGGAGGATGGGACAATGAGCAGTTCTTC.

This chain uses TRBV2 with TRBJ2-5, with D perhaps TRBD1 or TRBD2 (6 bases each). The CDR3 covers 15 residues. Trimming cost V 6 bases and J 7 bases, with 21 bases left between them. Germline V CDR1 and CDR2: SNHLY, FYNNEI. CDR3 nucleotide sequence: TGTGCCAGCAGCGCAGAACAGGGATCCGGGGGGACCCAGTACTTC. Protein sequence: CASSAEQGSGGTQYF.

The V gene is TRBV2, the J gene TRBJ1-3; D is ambiguous. Germline V gene lookup returns CDR1 SNHLY and CDR2 FYNNEI. CDR3 size: 16 residues. With 0 bases removed from V and 1 base from J, the gap between germline ends came to 10 bases. The CDR3 is CASSEARGSSGNTIYF. The CDR3 DNA reads as TGTGCCAGCAGTGAAGCGAGAGGGAGTTCTGGAAACACCATATATTTT.

The V gene is TRBV6-1, the J gene TRBJ1-3, with D uncertain. Germline CDR1 and CDR2: MNHNS and SASEGT. V shed 7 bases and J shed 2 bases, with 15 bases lying between them. CDR3 length: 15 amino acids. The chain's CDR3 is CASILRISAGNTIYF. The CDR3 DNA follows: TGTGCCAGCATTCTCAGGATCTCGGCTGGAAACACCATATATTTT.

This chain connects TRBV10-3 to TRBJ2-5; D is unclear. V was pared by 2 bases and J by 2 bases, with 3 bases between. The CDR3 spans 12 residues. Germline values: CDR1 ENHRY, CDR2 SYGVKD. The CDR3 region has the DNA TGTGCCATCAGTGAGGGACAAGAGACCCAGTACTTC. Its translation: CAISEGQETQYF.

This clone has only one observation. The rearrangement joins TRBV5-1 to TRBJ2-6, with D perhaps TRBD2 (5 bases). The CDR3 has 17 residues. The ends were cut back, 9 bases at V and 0 bases at J, with 19 bases in the middle. Germline CDR1 SGHRS, CDR2 YFSETQ. The DNA for the CDR3 is TGCGCCACGACTACCCAACCTCAGAGCTCTGGGGCCAACGTCCTGACTTTC. It is translated as CATTTQPQSSGANVLTF.

The V call is TRBV21-1, the J call TRBJ2-7; TRBD1, the table's D call, lacks a check against the DNA. TRBV21-1 is given as a pseudogene. The CDR3 length is 16 residues. Here the CDR3 reads CASSVSSFRAAYEQYF. In nucleotides, the CDR3 is TGTGCCAGCAGCGTAAGTTCCTTCAGGGCAGCCTACGAGCAGTACTTC.

This rearrangement joins TRBV28 to TRBJ2-2; TRBD2 aligns across 10 bases. CDR1 and CDR2 (germline): MDHEN, SYDVKM. This CDR3 comprises 19 residues. Trimming at V came to 3 bases and at J to 4 bases, leaving 14 bases not matched to a gene. The CDR3 protein is CASSLKDWASGRLTGELFF. The DNA of the CDR3 is TGTGCCAGCAGTTTGAAAGACTGGGCTAGCGGGAGACTCACCGGGGAGCTGTTTTTT.

V and J are TRBV9 and TRBJ2-1, with 12 bases aligning to TRBD2. The CDR3 is 16 amino acids. Unmatched junction bases numbered 6, after V lost 0 bases and J lost 8 bases. From germline, CDR1 is SGDLS and CDR2 YYNGEE. The CDR3, as DNA: TGTGCCAGCAGCGTAGACCCTAGCGGGAGGGCCGATGAGCAGTTCTTC. This codes for CASSVDPSGRADEQFF.

The chain joins TRBV7-2 to TRBJ2-3, with D possibly matching TRBD2 (5 bases). Germline V gives CDR1 SGHTA, CDR2 FQGNSA. Trimming cost V 7 bases and J 0 bases, with 11 bases left between them. The CDR3 covers 14 residues. CDR3 sequence (DNA): TGTGCCAGCATCCCTCGGGGAAGCACAGATACGCAGTATTTT. Encoded protein: CASIPRGSTDTQYF.

This clone was seen only once. The chain recombines TRBV25-1 with TRBJ2-1, with a weak D call TRBD2 (6 bases). Germline V gene data show CDR1 as MGHDK and CDR2 as SYGVNS. CDR3 length: 15 residues. V was pared by 3 bases and J by 6 bases, with 15 bases between. The CDR3 region has the DNA TGTGCCAGCAGTGATGTGCGGGGTCCTGGCAATGAGCAGTTCTTC. This encodes CASSDVRGPGNEQFF.

The chain combines TRBV9 with TRBJ1-5; no definite D call. This CDR3 region has 17 residues. V was shortened by 4 bases and J by 4 bases, with 21 bases between the two germline ends. Germline values: CDR1 SGDLS, CDR2 YYNGEE. The CDR3 bases are TGTGCCAGCAGCTTCCGGGAGAGCAAAGGTAGGAATCAGCCCCAGCATTTT. It translates to CASSFRESKGRNQPQHF. The full variable domain, in which reference TRBV9 and TRBJ1-5 provide the parts outside the CDR3, is DSGVTQTPKHLITATGQRVTLRCSPRSGDLSVYWYQQSLDQGLQFLIQYYNGEERAKGNILERFSAQQFPDLHSELNLSSLELGDSALYFCASSFRESKGRNQPQHFGDGTRLSIL.

This rearrangement joins TRBV28 to TRBJ2-5; 9 bases fit TRBD2. The CDR3 has 17 residues. The junction had 11 bases not matched to a gene; V was cut back by 4 bases and J by 2 bases. Germline CDR1 MDHEN, CDR2 SYDVKM. DNA of the CDR3: TGTGCCAGCAGTTCCCCCACTAGCGGGTTGAGTCAAGAGACCCAGTACTTC. Residues: CASSSPTSGLSQETQYF.

The genes are TRBV5-1 and TRBJ2-5; no definite D call. Per the germline V gene, CDR1 is SGHRS and CDR2 is YFSETQ. V lost 1 base, J lost 1 base, and 8 bases lay in between. This CDR3 has 14 residues. This CDR3 reads CASSLFRFQETQYF. The CDR3 nucleotides read TGCGCCAGCAGCTTGTTCAGGTTCCAAGAGACCCAGTACTTC.

The chain couples TRBV4-3 to TRBJ1-2; possible D gene TRBD1, 5 bases. In germline, CDR1 is LGHNA, CDR2 YSLEER. The CDR3 extends over 14 amino acids. The V gene lost 8 bases and the J gene lost 5 bases, with 18 bases spanning the gap. CDR3 sequence (DNA): TGCGCCAGCTCGGCCGAATTGGGACCTTATGGCTACACCTTC. Amino acids: CASSAELGPYGYTF.

This sequence joins TRBV15 and TRBJ1-4; D uncertain. Deletions cut 0 bases from V and 8 bases from J, with 13 bases between. Germline V gene lookup returns CDR1 LNHNV and CDR2 YYDKDF (reference sequence). CDR3 length equals 15 residues. The CDR3 reads CATSRDRGYGEKLFF. Written as DNA, the CDR3 is TGTGCCACCAGCAGAGATCGGGGTTACGGAGAAAAACTGTTTTTT.

V usage is TRBV7-3 and J usage is TRBJ2-2, with 9 bases matching TRBD2. V trimming: 2 bases; J trimming: 6 bases; junction bases outside the gene matches: 4. This CDR3 spans 15 amino acids. Germline CDR1 SGHTA, CDR2 FQGTGA. In DNA, the CDR3 is TGTGCCAGCAGCTTAGTAGCGGGAGAGCCCGGGGAGCTGTTTTTT. Amino acid sequence: CASSLVAGEPGELFF.

This chain joins TRBV7-7 and TRBJ2-5; TRBD2 matches 13 bases. J was trimmed by 1 base and V by 1 base; bases with no gene match: 0. This CDR3 is 16 amino acids long. Germline assignment: CDR1 SSHAT and CDR2 FNYEAQ (reference sequence). CDR3 sequence reads: CASSLGLAGGQETQYF. DNA for the CDR3: TGTGCCAGCAGCTTAGGACTAGCGGGGGGCCAAGAGACCCAGTACTTC.

The chain has TRBV5-1 and TRBJ2-7; 12 nucleotides align to TRBD2. With V trimmed by 5 bases and J by 5 bases, 5 bases remained unmatched. Germline V gene sequence: CDR1 SGHRS, CDR2 YFSETQ. The CDR3 covers 14 residues. The chain's CDR3 is CASRSTSGSHEQYF. CDR3 DNA: TGCGCCAGCAGATCGACTAGCGGGAGCCACGAGCAGTACTTC.

The rearrangement uses TRBV21-1 and TRBJ1-2. TRBV21-1 is an annotated pseudogene. There are 12 residues in the CDR3. The CDR3 DNA is TGTGCCAGCCTTATTGGACCGGGTGGCTACACCTTC. This translates into CASLIGPGGYTF.

The chain recombines TRBV28 with TRBJ2-7; 8 nucleotides agree with TRBD1. Unmatched junction bases numbered 9, after V lost 6 bases and J lost 2 bases. The CDR3 runs to 15 residues. CDR1 is MDHEN, CDR2 SYDVKM, per germline. CDR3 sequence: CASRTYRGATYEQYF. In DNA, the CDR3 is TGTGCCAGCAGAACCTACAGGGGGGCGACCTACGAGCAGTACTTC.